This T cell receptor (beta chain) was sequenced for a study of PD-L1 blockade in urothelial cancer. Produced via immunoSEQ multiplex PCR; TCRdb's table is partial and in-frame only. The sample contains some 60,000 clones, around 84% of which appear only once. V lost 2 bases and J lost 8, with 15 bases in between. CDR1 is SGHAT and CDR2 is FQNNGV in the germline V gene. This CDR3 is 15 amino acids long. Material: PBMCs, obtained around atezolizumab (anti-PD-L1) treatment. The V gene is TRBV11-2, the J gene TRBJ1-4; weak D call: TRBD1 (5 bases). This clonotype was obtained from a man aged 45-65 years with urothelial cancer. The DNA of the CDR3 is TGTGCCAGCAGCTTAATAGGACACATAGCCGAAAAACTGTTTTTT. Amino acids: CASSLIGHIAEKLFF. The full variable domain, in which reference TRBV11-2 and TRBJ1-4 provide the parts outside the CDR3, is EAGVAQSPRYKIIEKRQSVAFWCNPISGHATLYWYQQILGQGPKLLIQFQNNGVVDDSQLPKDRFSAERLKGVDSTLKIQPAKLEDSAVYLCASSLIGHIAEKLFFGSGTQLSVL.